The source of this TCR beta chain is a study of OX40 agonist ivuxolimab in advanced cancers. As for the study more broadly: The costimulatory receptor OX40 (CD134) was targeted by ivuxolimab, a fully human IgG2 agonistic monoclonal antibody. Intravenous ivuxolimab was administered to patients every 2 weeks at six dose levels: 0.01, 0.1, 0.3, 1.5, 3 and 10 mg/kg. Of the approximately 50 dose-escalation patients, hepatocellular carcinoma was present in about 20, melanoma in approximately 15, renal cell carcinoma in 9 and head and neck cancer in 9. In the dose-escalation cohort, 82.7% of patients were male, and the mean age was around 60 years, with a range of about 23 to 90. Prior anti-PD-1, anti-PD-L1 or anti-CTLA-4 therapy was permitted, and checkpoint inhibitors had been received by roughly 40% of dose-escalation patients. Partial responses were achieved by three dose-escalation patients, of whom one had hepatocellular carcinoma and two had cutaneous melanoma. Peripheral TCRbeta sequencing aimed to test whether ivuxolimab altered TCR sequence diversity and caused clonal T-cell expansion. The paper covers the monotherapy dose-escalation part of the phase I ivuxolimab trial, which included N ≈ 50 patients. What the work shows at the level of the full study, not this receptor alone: At doses from 0.1 to 3.0 mg/kg, clonal expansion was seen in both CD4+ and CD8+ blood T cells between baseline and week 6. In the 0.1-3.0 mg/kg groups, partial responders were among the patients with the lowest normalized peripheral clonal expansion, particularly in CD8+ T cells. Low levels of normalized T-cell clonal expansion were also seen in some patients who did not respond. Antigen specificity was not determined for the clonally expanded peripheral T cells. After ivuxolimab, expanded clones were on average more numerous among CD8+ T cells than among CD4+ T cells.

The trial excluded patients who had a history of autoimmune disease or who were on systemic immunosuppression. Peripheral blood for TCR sequencing was collected from all dose cohorts at baseline, on cycle 4 day 1, and on cycle 7 day 1. The samples were taken from a phase I, first-in-human, multicenter, open-label dose-escalation trial of ivuxolimab. Adults with locally advanced or metastatic melanoma, renal cell carcinoma, hepatocellular carcinoma or head and neck squamous cell carcinoma were enrolled in the trial. Before TCR sequencing, CD4+ and CD8+ T cells were separately sorted from peripheral blood. On this clone: This clone's antigen is unknown. No clone much larger than this one lies a single base away; base qualities are absent.

The germline ends are 19 bases apart after V is trimmed by 7 bases and J by 7 bases. The CDR3 covers 14 residues, taking in both the cysteine and the phenylalanine. The kept DNA is CDR3 alone, 42 bases in frame from the first base. As encoded in the germline V gene, CDR1 is MDHEN while CDR2 is SYDVKM. Genomic DNA was extracted from sorted cells for sequencing of the TCRbeta CDR3 region. TCRbeta CDR3 regions were sequenced using the immunoSEQ Assay. TCRdb carries this immuneACCESS record with in-frame sequences only. Its versions omit some clonotypes, under half of them owing to an unresolved V gene in the studies checked, with the rest unexplained. This sample gives more than 50,000 clones in total; 85% to 90% of them show up just once. The ten largest clonotypes hold 1.9% of the sample.

This receptor was obtained from an adult with an advanced solid tumor such as melanoma, head and neck, liver or kidney cancer. The sequence joins TRBV28 to TRBJ1-2; too little of a D gene remains to name it. The specimen comprised CD4+ or CD8+ T cells sorted from blood, sampled in a trial of the OX40 agonist ivuxolimab. CDR3 loop: CASTTKGPGRGYTF. The bases read TGTGCCAGCACCACCAAGGGTCCCGGACGTGGCTACACCTTC.